This record concerns one T cell receptor (beta chain) sequence. Its antigen is currently unknown. Enrollment shut out patients with autoimmune disease history or systemic immunosuppression. This record comes from a study of OX40 agonist ivuxolimab in advanced cancers. Study-wide background: Ivuxolimab is an agonistic anti-OX40 (CD134) antibody, and patients were treated with it. Study-level points and caveats: Expanded peripheral T cells had an undetermined antigen specificity.

Data came from immunoSEQ multiplex PCR; TCRdb stores just in-frame clones and leaves some out. The sample includes approximately 49,000 clones, less than 85% of them seen just once. Looked up from germline, CDR1 is SGHTA and CDR2 is FQGNSA. This CDR3 spans 13 amino acids. Trimming removed 3 bases from V and 8 bases from J; junction bases left unmatched: 3. The rearrangement links TRBV7-2 to TRBJ2-1, with 8 nucleotides matching TRBD1. The receptor comes from an adult with an advanced solid tumor such as melanoma, head and neck, liver or kidney cancer. This material consisted of CD4+ or CD8+ T cells sorted from blood, taken in a trial of the OX40 agonist ivuxolimab. In DNA, the CDR3 is TGTGCCAGCAGCTTTCCAGGGGGCGATGAGCAGTTCTTC. It translates to CASSFPGGDEQFF.